The 31 T cell receptor beta chains listed next were all sequenced from one sample in a study of T cell responses to AZD1222 COVID-19 vaccine. Some clones are missing from TCRdb's copy, which holds only in-frame ones; the method was immunoSEQ multiplex PCR. This repertoire shows about 97,000 clones, over 75% found once; its top ten account for less than 3.5%. This material consisted of peripheral blood, taken on day 0 of AZD1222 vaccination. The source of these receptors is an adult in good health.

This chain joins TRBV5-1 and TRBJ1-2; TRBD1 is a possible D gene (5 bases). The germline gives CDR1 SGHRS, CDR2 YFSETQ. Trimming stripped 0 bases from V and 8 bases from J, with 14 bases between. This CDR3 is built from 14 residues. CDR3 DNA sequence: TGCGCCAGCAGCTTGGGACAGCCCGGAGCGGGCTACACCTTC. Its translation is CASSLGQPGAGYTF.

The gene calls are TRBV10-3 and TRBJ2-5; perhaps TRBD2 as D (7 bases). Trimming removed 2 bases at V and 1 base at J, with 14 bases between. CDR1 is ENHRY, CDR2 SYGVKD, per germline. The CDR3 spans 16 residues. DNA for the CDR3: TGTGCCATCAGTGAGGCGCTGGGGGGGCTCCAAGAGACCCAGTACTTC. It codes for CAISEALGGLQETQYF.

This chain uses TRBV6-5 with TRBJ1-2; a possible D gene is TRBD1 (5 bases). CDR3 length: 15 residues. Trimming took 2 bases from V and 5 from J, leaving 15 bases between them. Looked up from germline, CDR1 is MNHEY and CDR2 is SVGAGI. CDR3: CASSYTGREGYGYTF. The CDR3 coding sequence is TGTGCCAGCAGTTACACGGGACGGGAGGGTTATGGCTACACCTTC.

The rearrangement uses TRBV27 and TRBJ1-2; D gene unclear. The germline V gene encodes CDR1 MNHEY and CDR2 SMNVEV (reference sequence). The CDR3 has 14 residues. V lost 5 bases and J 8 bases, leaving 18 bases between the germline ends. The DNA of the CDR3 is TGTGCCAGCAGTACGATTTCCCTGTTGGGAGGCTACACCTTC. It yields the protein CASSTISLLGGYTF.

The J gene is TRBJ1-2, the V gene TRBV3-1 (or the pseudogene TRBV3-2); TRBD1 might be the D (5 bases). Trimming cost V 6 bases and J 2 bases, with 13 bases left between them. Per the germline V gene, CDR1 is LGHDT and CDR2 is YNNKEL (reference sequence). There are 14 residues in the CDR3. The CDR3 reads CASRRDGSNYGYTF. The DNA of the CDR3 is TGTGCCAGCAGACGGGACGGATCGAACTATGGCTACACCTTC.

The chain employs TRBV10-1 and TRBJ1-4; 12 bases map to TRBD1. The germline V gene has CDR1 WNHNN and CDR2 SYGVQD (reference sequence). Trimming removed 7 bases from V and 7 bases from J; junction bases left unmatched: 10. This CDR3 is 16 amino acids long. CDR3 residues: CASTVPGQGAREKLFF. CDR3 coding DNA: TGCGCCAGCACTGTCCCGGGACAGGGGGCGCGTGAAAAACTGTTTTTT.

The rearrangement links TRBV7-3 to TRBJ1-1, with D hard to call. V gave up 5 bases and J gave up 1 base, with 8 bases separating them. Germline V lookup: CDR1 SGHTA, CDR2 FQGTGA. This CDR3 is 13 amino acids long. DNA for the CDR3: TGTGCCAGCAGCCGTGAGGGGAACACTGAAGCTTTCTTT. Amino acids: CASSREGNTEAFF.

This sequence joins TRBV6-5 and TRBJ1-6, with unresolved D. The V end was cut by 0 bases, the J end by 7 bases, with 7 bases between. The CDR3 has 14 amino acids. Germline V gives CDR1 MNHEY, CDR2 SVGAGI. The CDR3 DNA sequence: TGTGCCAGCAGTTACTCGTATGGGAATTCACCCCTCCACTTT. The encoded protein is CASSYSYGNSPLHF.

The chain uses TRBV6-6 and TRBJ2-2; TRBD1 matches at 9 bases. The CDR3 is 17 residues long. The V and J ends lost 6 bases and 0 bases, in that order; junction bases with no gene match: 8. The germline V gene encodes CDR1 MNHNY and CDR2 SVGAGI (reference sequence). This chain's CDR3 is CASSRLGQGTNTGELFF. DNA of the CDR3: TGTGCCAGCAGCCGACTTGGACAGGGGACGAACACCGGGGAGCTGTTTTTT.

The chain has TRBV23-1 and TRBJ2-1; D is possibly TRBD2 (7 bases). TRBV23-1 is recorded as an ORF, its role being uncertain. V dropped 0 bases and J dropped 9 bases, with 21 bases sitting between them. This CDR3 is 17 amino acids long. The CDR3 region has the DNA TGCGCCAGCAGTCAATCGTGCTGGGGGGGGGCCTGTTCTGAGCAGTTCTTC. It yields the protein CASSQSCWGGACSEQFF.

CDR3 DNA: TGTGCCAGCAGTGAATTTGGACATCCCATTAACTATGGCTACACCTTC. This sequence encodes CASSEFGHPINYGYTF. The chain carries TRBV2 and TRBJ1-2; D is perhaps TRBD1 (5 bases). The V end lost 2 bases, the J end lost 1 base, and 14 bases lay between the germline ends. CDR3 length: 16 amino acids. Germline-derived CDR1 and CDR2 are SNHLY and FYNNEI.

There are a few counts of this clone. This chain links TRBV30 with TRBJ1-5; D might be TRBD1 (6 bases). The V end was cut by 0 bases, the J end by 3 bases, with 9 bases between. Germline values: CDR1 GTSNPN, CDR2 SVGIG (reference sequence). This CDR3 spans 14 amino acids. The CDR3 protein is CAWSVPGANQPQHF. In DNA form, the CDR3 reads TGTGCCTGGAGTGTCCCAGGGGCCAATCAGCCCCAGCATTTT. The complete variable domain, with remaining parts taken from reference TRBV30 and TRBJ1-5, reads SQTIHQWPATLVQPVGSPLSLECTVEGTSNPNLYWYRQAAGRGLQLLFYSVGIGQISSEVPQNLSASRPQDRQFILSSKKLLLSDSGFYLCAWSVPGANQPQHFGDGTRLSIL.

This chain's CDR3 is CASSQGTTGEAFF. CDR3 DNA: TGCGCCAGCAGCCAAGGAACAACTGGGGAAGCTTTCTTT. V is TRBV4-3 and J is TRBJ1-1; the D is unclear. V lost 1 base, J lost 8 bases, and 11 bases lay in between. This CDR3 contains 13 residues. Germline V gene sequence: CDR1 LGHNA, CDR2 YSLEER.

CDR3 residues: CASSFRRMNTEAFF. As DNA, the CDR3 is TGTGCCAGCAGCTTCCGAAGGATGAACACTGAAGCTTTCTTT. The V and J genes are TRBV5-5 and TRBJ1-1; no definite D call. The CDR3 is 14 amino acids. Per the germline V gene, CDR1 is SGHKS and CDR2 is YYEKEE (reference sequence). V lost 2 bases, J lost 0 bases, and 8 bases lay in between.

The chain carries TRBV19 and TRBJ1-2, with D hard to call. Germline CDR1 is LNHDA and CDR2 is SQIVND (reference sequence). With 2 bases removed from V and 5 bases from J, the gap between germline ends came to 18 bases. The CDR3 sequence is 16 residues long. The CDR3 spells CASSIRNRWKLYGYTF. The CDR3 region has the DNA TGTGCCAGTAGTATAAGAAACAGATGGAAACTATATGGCTACACCTTC.

This chain joins TRBV6-5 and TRBJ2-2; D uncertain. V was cut by 6 bases and J by 7 bases, with 15 bases left in between. This CDR3 is 14 amino acids long. Germline V gene sequence: CDR1 MNHEY, CDR2 SVGAGI. CDR3 bases: TGTGCCAGCAGACGGACCAGACGAGACGGGGAGCTGTTTTTT. Its protein product is CASRRTRRDGELFF.

The J gene is TRBJ2-5, the V gene TRBV18; TRBD2 matches at 12 bases. The CDR3 consists of 16 residues. With 3 bases clipped from V and 3 bases from J, the junction kept 5 bases outside the gene matches. Germline loops: CDR1 KGHSH, CDR2 LQKENI. The CDR3 spells CASSPLAGGPEETQYF. CDR3 in DNA: TGTGCCAGCTCACCGCTAGCGGGGGGGCCGGAAGAGACCCAGTACTTC.

A few counts support this clone. The chain recombines TRBV19 with TRBJ2-3; D not resolved. The CDR3 loop spans 13 amino acids. V lost 6 bases and J 8 bases, leaving 15 bases between the germline ends. The V gene's germline CDR1 is LNHDA and CDR2 SQIVND (reference sequence). The CDR3 spells CASSPSWRGTQYF. The CDR3 bases are TGTGCCAGTAGCCCTTCCTGGCGCGGTACGCAGTATTTT.

The chain has TRBV19 and TRBJ1-3, with 8 bases lining up with TRBD1. Germline values: CDR1 LNHDA, CDR2 SQIVND (reference sequence). The junction had 9 bases not matched to a gene; V was cut back by 7 bases and J by 7 bases. This CDR3 comprises 14 residues. The CDR3 DNA follows: TGTGCCAGTAATCGATCGGACAGGGACAACACCATATATTTT. This codes for CASNRSDRDNTIYF.

The chain is built from TRBV3-1 (or the pseudogene TRBV3-2) and TRBJ1-6, with 10 bases that match TRBD1. V lost 5 bases, J lost 10 bases, and 11 bases stayed unmatched. CDR3 size: 16 residues. Germline lookup yields CDR1 LGHDT and CDR2 YNNKEL (reference sequence). The CDR3 sequence: CASSDRGRRVSSPLHF. The DNA of the CDR3 is TGTGCCAGCAGCGACAGGGGGCGGCGTGTAAGCTCACCCCTCCACTTT.

The chain combines TRBV3-1 (or the pseudogene TRBV3-2) with TRBJ1-5; D might be TRBD1 (5 bases). V shed 1 base and J shed 2 bases, with 6 bases lying between them. Germline-derived CDR1 and CDR2 are LGHDT and YNNKEL (reference sequence). This CDR3 is built from 14 residues. This chain's CDR3 is CASSQGGGNQPQHF. DNA for the CDR3: TGTGCCAGCAGCCAAGGGGGGGGCAATCAGCCCCAGCATTTT.

The genes are TRBV19 and TRBJ1-5, with a possible D match to TRBD1 (5 bases). The V gene lost 5 bases and the J gene lost 4 bases, with 12 bases spanning the gap. The CDR3 is made up of 14 amino acids. Germline V gives CDR1 LNHDA, CDR2 SQIVND (reference sequence). The CDR3 bases are TGTGCCAGTAGTCCCCCCGGGGGGAATCAGCCCCAGCATTTT. This sequence encodes CASSPPGGNQPQHF.

The chain employs TRBV24-1 and TRBJ2-1; a weak D match, TRBD2 (7 bases). Trimming left V 2 bases short and J 8 bases short, with 27 bases between. This CDR3 comprises 19 residues. In germline, CDR1 is KGHDR, CDR2 SFDVKD. This CDR3 is CATSDWGPTGGPFTDEQFF. CDR3 sequence (DNA): TGTGCCACCAGTGATTGGGGTCCCACGGGGGGCCCCTTTACCGATGAGCAGTTCTTC.

The genes are TRBV5-1 and TRBJ2-1; D is uncertain. V was pared by 2 bases and J by 1 base, with 4 bases between. This CDR3 has 13 residues. From germline, CDR1 is SGHRS and CDR2 YFSETQ. The CDR3, as DNA: TGCGCCAGCAGCTTAAGTTCCTACAATGAGCAGTTCTTC. Protein product: CASSLSSYNEQFF.

The gene calls are TRBV28 and TRBJ1-4, with 9 bases that match TRBD1. The ends lost 7 bases at V and 7 bases at J; junction bases unmatched: 13. CDR1 MDHEN and CDR2 SYDVKM come from the germline V gene. The CDR3 extends over 16 amino acids. CDR3 region: CASTGDRERRGEKLFF. CDR3 bases: TGTGCCAGCACCGGGGACAGGGAGAGAAGGGGTGAAAAACTGTTTTTT.

The gene calls are TRBV19 and TRBJ1-1; D might be TRBD1 (5 bases). V was trimmed by 6 bases and J by 1 base, leaving 12 bases between them. The V gene's germline CDR1 is LNHDA and CDR2 SQIVND (reference sequence). The CDR3 runs to 14 residues. CDR3 sequence: CASSAAGPNTEAFF. In DNA, the CDR3 is TGTGCCAGTAGCGCGGCGGGACCGAACACTGAAGCTTTCTTT.

This sequence joins TRBV2 and TRBJ2-2, with D uncertain. V gave up 10 bases and J gave up 1 base, with 7 bases separating them. This CDR3 contains 12 residues. Germline V CDR1 and CDR2: SNHLY, FYNNEI. The CDR3 here is CATDMNTGELFF. In nucleotides, the CDR3 is TGTGCCACGGATATGAACACCGGGGAGCTGTTTTTT.

This sequence joins TRBV12-3 or TRBV12-4 and TRBJ1-1, with no clear D. V gave up 5 bases and J gave up 5 bases, with 12 bases separating them. This CDR3 has 13 amino acids. CDR3 sequence: CASSTLSGTEAFF. In DNA, the CDR3 is TGTGCCAGCAGTACCCTGTCGGGGACTGAAGCTTTCTTT.

This clone was seen more than once but under ten times. This sequence joins TRBV25-1 and TRBJ1-4, with a tentative D call TRBD1 (6 bases). The CDR3 extends over 12 amino acids. Trimming took off 10 bases at V and 0 bases at J, with 6 bases between the two ends. Germline CDR1 and CDR2: MGHDK and SYGVNS. The chain's CDR3 is CATGATNEKLFF. The CDR3 bases are TGTGCCACAGGGGCAACTAATGAAAAACTGTTTTTT.

This clone showed up just once. The chain combines TRBV7-2 with TRBJ1-2; possible D gene TRBD1, 6 bases. This CDR3 is built from 14 residues. Germline lookup yields CDR1 SGHTA and CDR2 FQGNSA. Trimming took off 5 bases at V and 2 bases at J, with 12 bases between the two ends. CDR3 sequence: CASSPDTGNYGYTF. The DNA for the CDR3 is TGTGCCAGCAGCCCCGACACAGGGAACTATGGCTACACCTTC.

The chain carries TRBV18 and TRBJ2-3; D uncertain. V was cut by 1 base and J by 2 bases, with 4 bases left in between. The CDR3 consists of 13 residues. In germline, CDR1 is KGHSH, CDR2 LQKENI. Here the CDR3 reads CASSPRTTDTQYF. In DNA, the CDR3 is TGTGCCAGCTCACCACGCACCACAGATACGCAGTATTTT.